These 11 T cell receptor beta chains came from one sample sequenced in a study of T cells in Graves' hyperthyroidism and ophthalmopathy. Amplification targeted TCR beta CDR3 regions from RNA transcripts. Using the HTBI primer set, a first-round RT-PCR was run on the TCR CDR3. Each CDR3 protein is one row after TCRdb ran MiXCR on the multiplex PCR reads. Of about 560,000 distinct CDR3 sequences in the sample, over 15% were seen once. The sequenced material came from blood. Receptors were obtained from a woman under 30 with Graves' hyperthyroidism.

This chain connects TRBV11-2 to TRBJ2-2; TRBD1 aligns across 7 bases. Trimming cost V 5 bases and J 4 bases; bases outside gene matches: 7. The CDR3 extends over 15 amino acids. Germline V lookup: CDR1 SGHAT, CDR2 FQNNGV. CDR3 DNA: TGTGCCAGCAGCGCAATCGCAGGGGGCACCGGGGAGCTGTTTTTT. Protein: CASSAIAGGTGELFF. Variable domain in full (rest from reference TRBV11-2 and TRBJ2-2): EAGVAQSPRYKIIEKRQSVAFWCNPISGHATLYWYQQILGQGPKLLIQFQNNGVVDDSQLPKDRFSAERLKGVDSTLKIQPAKLEDSAVYLCASSAIAGGTGELFFGEGSRLTVL.

This clonotype has more than one count but fewer than ten. The V and J genes are TRBV4-1 and TRBJ1-1; tentatively, D is TRBD1 (5 bases). CDR3 length equals 14 residues. V was pared by 3 bases and J by 1 base, with 9 bases between. Germline V gene data show CDR1 as MGHRA and CDR2 as YSYEKL. The CDR3 protein is CASSHLGQNTEAFF. CDR3 in DNA: TGCGCCAGCAGCCACCTTGGACAGAACACTGAAGCTTTCTTT.

This clonotype was recorded many times. V gene TRBV12-3 or TRBV12-4 combines with J gene TRBJ1-4, with a weak D call TRBD1 (6 bases). V lost 5 bases to trimming and J lost 7 bases, with 17 bases between them. CDR3 size: 15 residues. This CDR3 is CASSRGGGLGEKLFF. The CDR3 DNA follows: TGTGCCAGCAGTCGAGGTGGGGGGCTTGGTGAAAAACTGTTTTTT.

This clonotype was counted between two and nine times. The V and J genes are TRBV4-3 and TRBJ2-1, with 14 nucleotides matching TRBD2. V dropped 1 base and J dropped 4; count of bases not matched to a gene: 0. Per the germline V gene, CDR1 is LGHNA and CDR2 is YSLEER. The CDR3 is 16 amino acids. Here the CDR3 DNA reads TGCGCCAGCAGCCAAGGGACTAGCGGGGGGTACAATGAGCAGTTCTTC. Translated: CASSQGTSGGYNEQFF.

This clonotype was seen at least ten times. The chain carries TRBV7-2 and TRBJ2-1; tentatively, D is TRBD2 (5 bases). The CDR3 is 13 residues long. Per germline, CDR1 SGHTA and CDR2 FQGNSA. The V end was cut by 4 bases, the J end by 7 bases, with 11 bases between. The CDR3, as DNA: TGTGCCAGCAGCTCACGGGGTAGGAATGAGCAGTTCTTC. Translated, it gives CASSSRGRNEQFF. The whole variable domain, remainder taken from reference TRBV7-2 and TRBJ2-1, is GAGVSQSPSNKVTEKGKDVELRCDPISGHTALYWYRQSLGQGLEFLIYFQGNSAPDKSGLPSDRFSAERTGGSVSTLTIQRTQQEDSAVYLCASSSRGRNEQFFGPGTRLTVL.

J is TRBJ1-2 and V is TRBV7-3, with a possible D match to TRBD1 (5 bases). CDR1 and CDR2 from the germline V gene are SGHTA and FQGTGA. CDR3 size: 12 residues. V was clipped by 3 bases and J by 6 bases, with 8 bases between them. CDR3 bases: TGTGCCAGCAGCTTCAGGGCCGATGGCTACACCTTC. It specifies CASSFRADGYTF.

A few counts support this clonotype. The V gene is TRBV4-3, the J gene TRBJ2-2; 10 nucleotides match TRBD2. CDR1 is LGHNA, CDR2 YSLEER, per germline. This CDR3 is 16 amino acids long. V lost 1 base and J lost 4; bases outside the gene matches: 3. For the CDR3, the DNA is TGCGCCAGCAGCCAAGGGCCTAGCGGGGGCACCGGGGAGCTGTTTTTT. It encodes CASSQGPSGGTGELFF.

The chain combines TRBV11-2 with TRBJ2-6, with 7 bases fitting TRBD2. Per germline, CDR1 SGHAT and CDR2 FQNNGV. With V trimmed by 5 bases and J by 0 bases, 4 bases remained unmatched. This CDR3 comprises 16 residues. The CDR3 loop reads CASSQRGFSGANVLTF. Written as DNA, the CDR3 is TGTGCCAGCAGCCAGCGGGGCTTCTCTGGGGCCAACGTCCTGACTTTC. Full variable domain (rest looked up from reference TRBV11-2 and TRBJ2-6): EAGVAQSPRYKIIEKRQSVAFWCNPISGHATLYWYQQILGQGPKLLIQFQNNGVVDDSQLPKDRFSAERLKGVDSTLKIQPAKLEDSAVYLCASSQRGFSGANVLTFGAGSRLTVL.

Ten or more counts support this clonotype. V is TRBV2 and J is TRBJ2-1, with D hard to call. The CDR3 sequence is 12 residues long. The germline CDR1 and CDR2 sequences are SNHLY and FYNNEI. V dropped 6 bases and J dropped 5 bases, with 8 bases sitting between them. The CDR3 spells CASRGPNNEQFF. The CDR3 region has the DNA TGTGCCAGCAGAGGGCCGAACAATGAGCAGTTCTTC.

The chain has TRBV5-4 and TRBJ2-3, with 8 bases aligning to TRBD2. The CDR3 has 17 residues. The germline V gene encodes CDR1 SGHNT and CDR2 YYREEE (reference sequence). J lost 3 bases, V lost 0 bases, and 9 bases had no gene match. This CDR3 is CASSLGFFRGRTDTQYF. Here the CDR3 DNA reads TGTGCCAGCAGCTTGGGCTTCTTTCGCGGGAGGACAGATACGCAGTATTTT.

V and J are TRBV19 and TRBJ2-1, with D perhaps matching TRBD2 (7 bases). Germline CDR1 and CDR2: LNHDA and SQIVND (reference sequence). The V end was cut by 1 base, the J end by 2 bases, with 9 bases between. This CDR3 has 15 residues. CDR3 sequence (DNA): TGTGCCAGTAGTATAGGCGGGGGCGCCTACAATGAGCAGTTCTTC. It translates to CASSIGGGAYNEQFF.